A single sample gave rise to the 25 T cell receptor beta chains below, sequenced in a study of blood T cell repertoires in COVID-19. Clones were sequenced by immunoSEQ multiplex PCR, and TCRdb holds only the in-frame ones, with some missing. Of about 380,000 clones listed, around 91% were seen once; the top ten hold 6.5% to 7%. The sequenced sample consisted of peripheral blood. All receptors derive from a man aged 18 to 35 with active or convalescent COVID-19.

The CDR3 sequence: CASSEYTGHGRSGELFF. The CDR3 region has the DNA TGTGCCAGCAGTGAATATACAGGACACGGGCGCTCCGGGGAGCTGTTTTTT. The chain couples TRBV25-1 to TRBJ2-2; D is perhaps TRBD1 (5 bases). Per the germline V gene, CDR1 is MGHDK and CDR2 is SYGVNS. This CDR3 is 17 amino acids long. V was clipped by 0 bases and J by 6 bases, with 17 bases between them.

V usage is TRBV6-2 or TRBV6-3 and J usage is TRBJ1-5; a weak D match, TRBD1 (5 bases). Germline loops: CDR1 MNHEY, CDR2 SVGEGT. The V gene lost 2 bases and the J gene lost 0 bases, with 8 bases spanning the gap. The CDR3 spans 15 residues. CDR3 nucleotides: TGTGCCAGCAGTTACGGGGCTCATAGCAATCAGCCCCAGCATTTT. Translated: CASSYGAHSNQPQHF.

The J gene is TRBJ1-5, the V gene TRBV21-1; TRBD1, the table's D call, lacks a check against the DNA. TRBV21-1 is a pseudogene. This CDR3 contains 16 residues. CDR3 sequence reads: CASSKGTGEGNQPQHF. The CDR3 region has the DNA TGTGCCAGCAGCAAAGGGACAGGCGAAGGGAATCAGCCCCAGCATTTT.

This clone has just one count. This chain links TRBV9 with TRBJ2-7; D is perhaps TRBD2 (6 bases). The CDR3 sequence is 14 residues long. The ends were cut back, 4 bases at V and 2 bases at J, with 13 bases in the middle. CDR1 is SGDLS, CDR2 YYNGEE, per germline. The CDR3 DNA reads TGTGCCAGCAGCCCCCGGGACTCCCCCTACGAGCAGTACTTC. It is translated as CASSPRDSPYEQYF.

V gene TRBV16 combines with J gene TRBJ1-1, with 9 bases identical to TRBD1. The CDR3 sequence is 13 residues long. J gave up 11 bases and V 4 bases, and 8 bases lay outside the gene matches. Germline lookup yields CDR1 KGHSY and CDR2 FQNENV. The CDR3 spells CASSPGQGRGAFF. CDR3 in DNA: TGTGCCAGCAGCCCGGGACAGGGCAGAGGGGCTTTCTTT.

The rearrangement joins TRBV7-2 to TRBJ1-2; 9 nucleotides align to TRBD1. In germline, CDR1 is SGHTA, CDR2 FQGNSA. The J segment lost 4 bases and the V segment lost 5 bases, leaving 2 bases of the junction unmatched. The CDR3 is made up of 13 amino acids. CDR3 in DNA: TGTGCCAGCAGCAACAGGGGGCCCTATGGCTACACCTTC. It yields the protein CASSNRGPYGYTF. Based on the CDR3 plus reference TRBV7-2 and TRBJ1-2, the full variable domain is GAGVSQSPSNKVTEKGKDVELRCDPISGHTALYWYRQSLGQGLEFLIYFQGNSAPDKSGLPSDRFSAERTGGSVSTLTIQRTQQEDSAVYLCASSNRGPYGYTFGSGTRLTVV.

The chain links TRBV28 to TRBJ1-2; 8 bases are shared with TRBD1. Germline lookup yields CDR1 MDHEN and CDR2 SYDVKM. V was clipped by 7 bases and J by 8 bases; unmatched bases: 15. The CDR3 runs to 15 residues. The CDR3 DNA sequence: TGTGCCAGCACCACACAGGGGGGGCCAGGGGTCGGCTACACCTTC. Translation gives CASTTQGGPGVGYTF.

V gene TRBV14 combines with J gene TRBJ2-7, with D unresolved. The germline V and J ends were trimmed by 3 bases and 2 bases, with 11 bases remaining between them. The CDR3 length is 14 residues. Germline CDR1 SGHDN, CDR2 FVKESK. The CDR3 DNA reads as TGTGCCAGCAGCCAGTACCAGAATCCCTACGAGCAGTACTTC. Amino acids: CASSQYQNPYEQYF.

This chain connects TRBV19 to TRBJ2-3; D is perhaps TRBD2 (5 bases). Deletions cut 2 bases from V and 2 bases from J, with 8 bases between. CDR1 is LNHDA, CDR2 SQIVND, per germline (reference sequence). The CDR3 contains 14 residues. This CDR3 reads CASSIWLATDTQYF. In DNA, the CDR3 is TGTGCCAGTAGTATATGGCTAGCCACAGATACGCAGTATTTT. The entire variable domain, with the rest obtained from reference TRBV19 and TRBJ2-3, is as follows: DGGITQSPKYLFRKEGQNVTLSCEQNLNHDAMYWYRQDPGQGLRLIYYSQIVNDFQKGDIAEGYSVSREKKESFPLTVTSAQKNPTAFYLCASSIWLATDTQYFGPGTRLTVL.

The chain has TRBV29-1 and TRBJ1-1; D not resolved. Between the trimmed V and J ends, which lost 7 bases and 6 bases, there was a span of 12 bases. Germline CDR1 reads SQVTM; CDR2 reads ANQGSEA. The CDR3 is 11 amino acids. The CDR3 nucleotides are TGCAGCGGCGGAGGCGGGGCTGAAGCTTTCTTT. Translating it yields CSGGGGAEAFF.

V is TRBV2 and J is TRBJ2-1; a weak D match, TRBD1 (6 bases). Trimming pared 6 bases from V and 3 bases from J, leaving 9 bases between. CDR1 is SNHLY, CDR2 FYNNEI, per germline. This CDR3 contains 13 residues. The CDR3: CASRETGYNEQFF. CDR3 bases: TGTGCCAGCAGAGAGACAGGCTACAATGAGCAGTTCTTC. Looking up the rest from reference TRBV2 and TRBJ2-1 gives the full variable domain: EPEVTQTPSHQVTQMGQEVILRCVPISNHLYFYWYRQILGQKVEFLVSFYNNEISEKSEIFDDQFSVERPDGSNFTLKIRSTKLEDSAMYFCASRETGYNEQFFGPGTRLTVL.

The rearrangement joins TRBV27 to TRBJ2-2; 14 bases fit TRBD2. The J segment lost 4 bases and the V segment lost 5 bases, leaving 3 bases of the junction unmatched. The CDR3 loop spans 16 amino acids. Germline lookup yields CDR1 MNHEY and CDR2 SMNVEV (reference sequence). CDR3 amino acids: CASSRLAGGSTGELFF. DNA of the CDR3: TGTGCCAGCAGTCGACTAGCGGGGGGGAGCACCGGGGAGCTGTTTTTT.

The chain is built from TRBV18 and TRBJ2-3; TRBD1 might be the D (5 bases). The CDR3 is 14 residues long. V dropped 5 bases and J dropped 2 bases, with 11 bases sitting between them. Germline V CDR1 and CDR2: KGHSH, LQKENI. The CDR3 region has the DNA TGTGCCAGCTCAAGACCAGGGAACACAGATACGCAGTATTTT. This gives the protein CASSRPGNTDTQYF.

The V and J genes are TRBV19 and TRBJ1-6, with D unresolved. Trimming took 3 bases from V and 3 from J, leaving 15 bases between them. CDR3 size: 17 residues. CDR1 and CDR2 (germline): LNHDA, SQIVND (reference sequence). The CDR3 DNA reads as TGTGCCAGTAGTATCGGAGTGCCGAGCGGCTATAATTCACCCCTCCACTTT. This sequence encodes CASSIGVPSGYNSPLHF.

This chain links TRBV11-1 with TRBJ1-2; D remains unclear. Deletions cut 2 bases from V and 2 bases from J, with 9 bases between. This CDR3 is 14 amino acids long. CDR1 is SGHAT and CDR2 is FQDESV in the germline V gene (reference sequence). The CDR3 sequence: CASSLTGSNYGYTF. DNA for the CDR3: TGTGCCAGCAGCTTAACCGGTTCGAACTATGGCTACACCTTC.

CDR3 amino acids: CASSPTFRDNDEQYF. DNA of the CDR3: TGTGCCAGCAGTCCGACTTTCCGGGACAATGACGAGCAGTACTTC. The gene calls are TRBV28 and TRBJ2-7; maybe TRBD1 (6 bases). This CDR3 spans 15 amino acids. With 5 bases removed from V and 5 bases from J, the gap between germline ends came to 19 bases. In germline, CDR1 is MDHEN, CDR2 SYDVKM.

The chain recombines TRBV2 with TRBJ2-2; 7 bases align to TRBD1. The germline gives CDR1 SNHLY, CDR2 FYNNEI. This CDR3 comprises 18 residues. Germline trimming cut 0 bases from V and 4 bases from J; bases unmatched to any gene: 11. The CDR3, as DNA: TGTGCCAGCAGTGAAGCGCTTCAGAGGGGGCCGGGCACCGGGGAGCTGTTTTTT. Protein product: CASSEALQRGPGTGELFF.

This chain links TRBV27 with TRBJ1-1; TRBD1 is a possible D gene (5 bases). This CDR3 comprises 15 residues. Looked up from germline, CDR1 is MNHEY and CDR2 is SMNVEV (reference sequence). Trimming cost V 0 bases and J 0 bases, with 8 bases left between them. The CDR3 sequence is CASSLSGGLNTEAFF. The CDR3 DNA is TGTGCCAGCAGTTTATCCGGGGGACTGAACACTGAAGCTTTCTTT.

This chain connects TRBV10-3 to TRBJ1-1; 8 bases map to TRBD1. Germline CDR1 is ENHRY and CDR2 is SYGVKD. Trimming cost V 11 bases and J 1 base; bases outside gene matches: 6. CDR3 length equals 13 residues. The CDR3 sequence: CASRGLENTEAFF. For the CDR3, the DNA is TGTGCCTCCAGGGGGCTGGAGAACACTGAAGCTTTCTTT.

This chain uses TRBV9 with TRBJ2-7; D perhaps matches TRBD1 (5 bases). CDR3 size: 15 residues. The germline V gene has CDR1 SGDLS and CDR2 YYNGEE. The ends were cut back, 0 bases at V and 0 bases at J, with 10 bases in the middle. CDR3 nucleotide sequence: TGTGCCAGCAGCGTAGCTGAGACAGCCTCCTACGAGCAGTACTTC. This codes for CASSVAETASYEQYF.

The chain has TRBV5-1 and TRBJ2-3, with 7 bases that match TRBD1. With 4 bases clipped from V and 0 bases from J, the junction kept 8 bases outside the gene matches. CDR3 length equals 16 residues. Germline loops: CDR1 SGHRS, CDR2 YFSETQ. In DNA, the CDR3 is TGCGCCAGCAGCGCCCCAAGGGGACAGAGCACAGATACGCAGTATTTT. It translates to CASSAPRGQSTDTQYF.

V and J are TRBV11-2 and TRBJ2-7; 10 nucleotides agree with TRBD2. Germline lookup yields CDR1 SGHAT and CDR2 FQNNGV. V shed 3 bases, J shed 4 bases, and the junction held 9 bases outside the gene matches. This CDR3 comprises 16 residues. CDR3 in amino acids: CASSFLPSGSLYEQYF. CDR3 DNA: TGTGCCAGCAGCTTCCTGCCTAGCGGGAGTCTTTACGAGCAGTACTTC.

This chain joins TRBV7-9 and TRBJ2-1; TRBD2 matches 8 bases. Germline CDR1 is SEHNR and CDR2 is FQNEAQ (reference sequence). With 5 bases clipped from V and 4 bases from J, the junction kept 7 bases outside the gene matches. There are 15 residues in the CDR3. CDR3 residues: CASSRLAGSYNEQFF. As DNA, the CDR3 is TGTGCCAGCAGCCGGTTAGCGGGGTCATACAATGAGCAGTTCTTC. The full variable domain, completed using reference TRBV7-9 and TRBJ2-1, is DTGVSQNPRHKITKRGQNVTFRCDPISEHNRLYWYRQTLGQGPEFLTYFQNEAQLEKSRLLSDRFSAERPKGSFSTLEIQRTEQGDSAMYLCASSRLAGSYNEQFFGPGTRLTVL.

This rearrangement joins TRBV9 to TRBJ2-7, with 8 bases lining up with TRBD2. The CDR3 is made up of 14 amino acids. V lost 0 bases to trimming and J lost 4 bases; unmatched junction nucleotides: 3. CDR1 SGDLS and CDR2 YYNGEE come from the germline V gene. The CDR3 bases are TGTGCCAGCAGCGTAGCGGGAGGGACTTACGAGCAGTACTTC. Its translation is CASSVAGGTYEQYF.

This rearrangement joins TRBV18 to TRBJ2-5; no definite D call. V was clipped by 3 bases and J by 9 bases, with 17 bases between them. This CDR3 has 14 residues. Germline V gene data show CDR1 as KGHSH and CDR2 as LQKENI. The CDR3 DNA reads as TGTGCCAGCTCACCGCCCGAGACTCGCCTTTCCCAGTACTTC. Its protein is CASSPPETRLSQYF.